This T cell receptor (beta chain) came from a study of molecular identifiers for immune sequencing clone quantification (dated 2018 in TCRdb). Study-level background: In a replicate experiment, RNA from around 20,000 or 100,000 naive CD8 T cells was split into five aliquots, four of which were sequenced. This methods study benchmarked molecular-identifier clustering-based TCR repertoire sequencing (MIDCIRS) and TCR RNA copy counting, using CD8 T cells to do so.

Libraries of naive CD8 T cells were built from anywhere between about 17,000 and 1,000,000 sorted cells, with 10%, 30% or 50% of the purified RNA used. On a BD FACSAria II, naive CD8 T cells were FACS-sorted as CD8+CD4-CCR7+CD45RA+ and collected into RLT Plus buffer. To test detection sensitivity, Jurkat RNA equivalent to ten TCR copies was spiked into samples of roughly 17,000-1,000,000 naive CD8 T cells. CD8 T cells were enriched with RosetteSep CD8+ T Cell Enrichment Cocktail and Ficoll-Paque, followed by ACK red cell lysis. This clonotype has just a few counts. Which antigen it targets is not known. No clone much larger than this one lies a single base away; base qualities are absent. V is shortened by 5 bases, J by 3 bases, and the region joining them spans 22 bases. Looking up the germline V gene (reference sequence) yields CDR1 LNHDA and CDR2 SQIVND. The CDR3 has 17 amino acids, counting the end cysteine and phenylalanine. Of the read, only the CDR3 DNA is kept; its 51 bases are in frame from base 1.

The full study reports these points: Modeling estimated about 2.8 recovered TCR RNA copies per cell, compared with about 10 by digital PCR, which implies roughly 29% capture efficiency. When barcode sub-clustering was omitted, TCR diversity was inflated by chimeric consensus sequences, with chimeras reaching as high as 47%. Spiked-in Jurkat TCR RNA equivalent to a single cell was reported to be detectable even among one million naive CD8 T cells. In CMV-specific effector cells, over 98% of molecules were held by clones above 20 RNA copies, whereas under 1% of molecules were held by such clones in naive cells. Naive libraries contained spiked-in Jurkat TCR RNA (roughly 10 copies' worth), which is not part of the donor repertoire. Identical TCR molecules sharing a barcode could cause highly expanded clone sizes to be underestimated.

Libraries were constructed by PCR. Sequencing was carried out with a NextSeq 500. Bulk TCR libraries were made following a previously described method, with the TCR primers given in Table S5. The Qiagen AllPrep DNA/RNA kit was used to purify total RNA. Reads from multiple sequencing runs of the same library were pooled before analysis. The original pipeline was this. Reads were retained only if an exact TCR constant sequence was present, and the retained reads were trimmed to 150 nt and grouped according to their 12-nt molecular barcodes. Reads within each barcode group were sub-clustered using a 15% Levenshtein threshold, and quality-weighted consensus sequences were constructed for each RNA molecule. Non-functional sequences were removed, as were lower-count sequences one edit away from another. Based on a fit of two negative binomial distributions, barcode sub-clusters having less than 20% of the maximum read count were discarded. The raw public reads went through TCRdb reprocessing: fastp at Q25, MiXCR clone calling, in-frame beta chains kept. Each record represents a unique CDR3 protein, reported with the most common genes and DNA among its rows. The V and J calls were not made by the authors but by TCRdb's processing. Counted in this sample were about 500,000 distinct CDR3 sequences; roughly 24% of them appeared once. The ten largest clones capture 0.7% to 0.9% of the sample.

The chain is made from TRBV19 and TRBJ1-1; TRBD1 is a possible D gene, resting on 5 matching bases. The source is a human donor in good health. Some libraries in this study had Jurkat cell RNA spiked in. What was sequenced was naive CD8+ T cells from blood, with Jurkat cell RNA spiked in. In the paper's terms, the cell subset or site label means: FACS-sorted CD8+CD4-CCR7+CD45RA+ naive T cells. The CDR3 has the sequence CASSLSGGRGVDTEAFF. The base sequence is TGTGCCAGTAGTCTATCCGGAGGAAGGGGTGTGGACACTGAAGCTTTCTTT.